The clone carrying this T cell receptor beta chain was detected a few times. This record belongs to a study of early T cells in non-severe SARS-CoV-2 infection. TCRdb reprocessed the 5' RACE reads with MiXCR, giving one entry per CDR3 protein. Of about 40,000 distinct CDR3 sequences in the sample, more than 4.5% are singletons; the top ten hold about 5.7%. Sample: whole blood, taken at baseline. This clonotype originated in an adult who was a healthcare worker with PCR-confirmed SARS-CoV-2 infection or an uninfected control (not recorded which).

The CDR3 sequence: CASSQESANANTGELFF. For the CDR3, the DNA is TGCGCCAGCAGCCAAGAATCTGCGAACGCGAACACCGGGGAGCTGTTTTTT. This sequence joins TRBV4-3 and TRBJ2-2; D remains ambiguous. V lost 0 bases and J 0 bases, leaving 11 bases between the germline ends. Germline-derived CDR1 and CDR2 are LGHNA and YSLEER. CDR3 length: 17 amino acids.